This T cell receptor (beta chain) was obtained from a study of CD8+ T cells in alopecia areata. Study as a whole: Patients in the study were on tofacitinib for 6 to 18 months, then off it for 6 months.

In the case of this clone: The antigen is unknown.

Reverse transcribed after extraction, RNA yielded cDNA as the sequencing template. Repertoires were generated with immunoSEQ multiplex PCR, while TCRdb's copy carries only in-frame clones and drops some. Altogether some 150,000 clones are present, approximately 65% being singletons, with the ten largest covering about an eighth. Study-wide results and limits: Compared with normal scalp, lesional scalp had higher clonality and more expanded CD8+ clones.

Germline CDR1 is LGHNA and CDR2 is YNFKEQ. The CDR3 consists of 11 residues. This clonotype was obtained from a human donor with alopecia areata. The sample here was CD8+ T cells sorted from blood, taken at week 0. The V and J genes are TRBV4-2 and TRBJ1-1, with D possibly TRBD1 on 5 matching bases. The CDR3 spells CAAGTHTEAFF. In DNA, the CDR3 is TGTGCAGCCGGGACCCACACTGAAGCTTTCTTT.